The T cell receptor (beta chain) described here comes from a study of beta chain features in type 1 diabetes. Turning to the study itself: Summed over all samples, the examined sorted cells came to 100 million to 130 million.

Study-wide results and caveats: For TCRB rearrangement, an influence of HLA type remained unresolved here. When Type 1 diabetes patients were examined, their TCRB CDR3s proved moderately but significantly shorter in all four CD4+ subsets.

Expressed TCRB transcripts were sequenced because the entire RNA isolate underwent reverse transcription. Here immunoSEQ multiplex PCR was the method, and the copy in TCRdb shows in-frame clones only, minus some. In the table there are 900,000 or so clones, roughly a sixth of which are singletons. V lost 1 base and J lost 8; bases outside the gene matches: 18. CDR1 and CDR2 from the germline V gene are LGHNA and YSLEER. CDR3 length: 20 residues. This clone was seen more than once but under ten times. Its antigen is as yet unknown. The V call is TRBV4-3, the J call TRBJ2-1; 12 bases fit TRBD2. This receptor was identified in a woman younger than 35 in good health. Sequencing was performed on naive CD4+ T cells from blood. The CDR3, as DNA: TGCGCCAGCAGCCAAGTCAATCTAGCGGGAGGGCCTAGTAGGTGGGATGAGCAGTTCTTC. This encodes CASSQVNLAGGPSRWDEQFF.